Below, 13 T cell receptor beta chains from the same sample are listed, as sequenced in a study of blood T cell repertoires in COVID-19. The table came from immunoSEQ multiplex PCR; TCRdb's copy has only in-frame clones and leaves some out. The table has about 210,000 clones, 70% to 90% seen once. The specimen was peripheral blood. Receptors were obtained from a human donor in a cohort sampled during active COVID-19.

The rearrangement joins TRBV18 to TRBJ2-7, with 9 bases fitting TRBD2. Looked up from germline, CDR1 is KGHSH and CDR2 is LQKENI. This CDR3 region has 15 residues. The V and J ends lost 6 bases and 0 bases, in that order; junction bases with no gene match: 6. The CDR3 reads CASSLGLATSYEQYF. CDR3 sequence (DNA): TGTGCCAGCTCGCTTGGACTAGCGACCTCCTACGAGCAGTACTTC.

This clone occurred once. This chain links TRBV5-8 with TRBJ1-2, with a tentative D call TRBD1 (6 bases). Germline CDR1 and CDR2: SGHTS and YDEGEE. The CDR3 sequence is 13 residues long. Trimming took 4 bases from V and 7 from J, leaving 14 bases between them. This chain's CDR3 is CASSMEQGSGYTF. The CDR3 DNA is TGTGCCAGCAGCATGGAACAGGGAAGTGGCTACACCTTC. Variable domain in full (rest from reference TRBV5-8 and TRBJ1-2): EAGVTQSPTHLIKTRGQQATLRCSPISGHTSVYWYQQALGLGLQFLLWYDEGEERNRGNFPPRFSGRQFPNYSSELNVNALELEDSALYLCASSMEQGSGYTFGSGTRLTVV.

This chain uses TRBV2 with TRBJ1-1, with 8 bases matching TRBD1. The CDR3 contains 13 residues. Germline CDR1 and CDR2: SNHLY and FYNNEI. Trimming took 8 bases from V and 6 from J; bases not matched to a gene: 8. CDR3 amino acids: CASLGGTGAEAFF. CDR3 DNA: TGTGCCAGCCTTGGGGGGACAGGCGCTGAAGCTTTCTTT.

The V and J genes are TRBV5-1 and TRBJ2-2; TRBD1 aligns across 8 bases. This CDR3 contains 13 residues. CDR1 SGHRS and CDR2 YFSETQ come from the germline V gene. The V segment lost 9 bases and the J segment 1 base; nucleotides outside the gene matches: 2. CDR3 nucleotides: TGCGCCACCGGGACAGGGAACACCGGGGAGCTGTTTTTT. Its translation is CATGTGNTGELFF.

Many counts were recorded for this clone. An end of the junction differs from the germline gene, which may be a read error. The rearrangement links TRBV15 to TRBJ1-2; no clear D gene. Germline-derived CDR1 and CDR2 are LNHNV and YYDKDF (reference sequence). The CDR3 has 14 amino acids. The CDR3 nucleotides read TGTGCCACCAGCTCCACCGAAACTACCTATGGCTACGCCTTC. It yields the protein CATSSTETTYGYAF.

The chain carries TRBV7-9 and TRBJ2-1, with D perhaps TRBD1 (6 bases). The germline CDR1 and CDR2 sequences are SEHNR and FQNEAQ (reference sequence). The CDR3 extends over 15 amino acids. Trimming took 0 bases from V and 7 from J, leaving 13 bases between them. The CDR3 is CASSLAQGHWNEQFF. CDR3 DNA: TGTGCCAGCAGCTTAGCGCAGGGACACTGGAATGAGCAGTTCTTC.

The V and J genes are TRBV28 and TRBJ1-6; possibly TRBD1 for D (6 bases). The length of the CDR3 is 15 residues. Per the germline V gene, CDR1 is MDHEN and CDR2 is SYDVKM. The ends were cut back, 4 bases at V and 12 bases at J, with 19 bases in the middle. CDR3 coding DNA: TGTGCCAGCAGTTGGGGAAAAATGGACAGCCAACCCCTCCACTTT. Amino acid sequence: CASSWGKMDSQPLHF. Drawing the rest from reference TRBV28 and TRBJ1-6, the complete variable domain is DVKVTQSSRYLVKRTGEKVFLECVQDMDHENMFWYRQDPGLGLRLIYFSYDVKMKEKGDIPEGYSVSREKKERFSLILESASTNQTSMYLCASSWGKMDSQPLHFGNGTRLTVT.

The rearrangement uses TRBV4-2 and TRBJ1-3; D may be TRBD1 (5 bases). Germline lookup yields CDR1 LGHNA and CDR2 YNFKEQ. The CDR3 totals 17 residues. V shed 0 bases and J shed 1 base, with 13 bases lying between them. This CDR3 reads CASSQDPAGNSGNTIYF. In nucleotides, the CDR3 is TGTGCCAGCAGCCAAGACCCTGCAGGGAATTCTGGAAACACCATATATTTT.

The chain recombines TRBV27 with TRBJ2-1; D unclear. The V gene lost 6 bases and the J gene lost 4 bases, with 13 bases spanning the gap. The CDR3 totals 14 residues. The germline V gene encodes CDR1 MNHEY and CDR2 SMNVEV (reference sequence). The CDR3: CASSPHPIYNEQFF. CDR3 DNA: TGTGCCAGCAGCCCACACCCGATATACAATGAGCAGTTCTTC.

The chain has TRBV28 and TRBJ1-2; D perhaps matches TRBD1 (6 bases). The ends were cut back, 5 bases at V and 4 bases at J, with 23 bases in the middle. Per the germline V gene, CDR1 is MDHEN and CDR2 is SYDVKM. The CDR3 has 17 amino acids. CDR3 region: CASSPGGGGRLFYGYTF. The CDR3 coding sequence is TGTGCCAGCAGTCCGGGAGGGGGGGGCAGACTTTTCTATGGCTACACCTTC.

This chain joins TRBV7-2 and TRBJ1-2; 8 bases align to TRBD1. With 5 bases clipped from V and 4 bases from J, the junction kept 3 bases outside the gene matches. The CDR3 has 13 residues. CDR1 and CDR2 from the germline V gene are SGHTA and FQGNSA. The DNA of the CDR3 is TGTGCCAGCAGCCCCGGGACAGGCTATGGCTACACCTTC. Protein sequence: CASSPGTGYGYTF.

The CDR3 DNA follows: TGTGCCACCAGCGCATACGACAGGGGGGAGCAGTACTTC. Its translation: CATSAYDRGEQYF. The chain joins TRBV24-1 to TRBJ2-7; 9 bases are shared with TRBD1. Germline CDR1 is KGHDR and CDR2 is SFDVKD. With 7 bases clipped from V and 7 bases from J, the junction kept 7 bases outside the gene matches. The CDR3 is 13 amino acids.

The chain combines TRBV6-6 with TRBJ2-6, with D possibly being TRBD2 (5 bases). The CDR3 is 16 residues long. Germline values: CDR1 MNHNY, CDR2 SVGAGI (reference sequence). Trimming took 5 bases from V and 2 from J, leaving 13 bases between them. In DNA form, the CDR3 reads TGTGCCAGCAGTCTACCACAGAGGGCTGGGGCCAACGTCCTGACTTTC. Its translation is CASSLPQRAGANVLTF.